This T cell receptor beta chain was sequenced in a study of technical replicates of blood from a handful of donors. The repertoire was sequenced with immunoSEQ multiplex PCR; TCRdb's copy has only in-frame clones and lacks some. Of about 80,000 clones listed, 80% to 90% are singletons. The receptor was isolated from a human donor in good health. Some clones in this sample may be carry-over from other donors' samples. Sequenced sample: PBMCs.

CDR3: CASSFIGYEQYF. CDR3 bases: TGTGCCAGCAGCTTTATCGGCTACGAGCAGTACTTC. The chain uses TRBV7-2 and TRBJ2-7; no reliable D call. CDR1 is SGHTA and CDR2 is FQGNSA in the germline V gene. CDR3 length equals 12 residues. Trimming removed 3 bases at V and 3 bases at J, with 6 bases between.